Presented here are 5 T cell receptor beta chains from one specimen sequenced in a study of shared clonotypes between healthy human individuals. Measured with immunoSEQ multiplex PCR; TCRdb has only the in-frame clones, and not every one. The table includes about 180,000 clones, just under 95% detected once. The specimen was naive CD4+ T cells sorted from blood. As for subset: CD45RA+ positively selected. The origin of the receptors is a woman in her 30s in good health.

The CDR3 bases are TGTGCCAGCAGCCAAGGGGCAATCACCGGAAACACCATATATTTT. Translation gives CASSQGAITGNTIYF. The gene calls are TRBV4-2 and TRBJ1-3; D remains unclear. The V gene's germline CDR1 is LGHNA and CDR2 YNFKEQ. The CDR3 is 15 amino acids. The V and J ends lost 1 base and 4 bases respectively, with 11 bases between them.

CDR3 residues: CSAPMNTEAFF. Here the CDR3 DNA reads TGCAGTGCCCCAATGAACACTGAAGCTTTCTTT. The chain combines TRBV20-1 with TRBJ1-1; D is unresolved. This CDR3 contains 11 residues. The germline V and J ends were trimmed by 6 bases and 0 bases, with 5 bases remaining between them. Germline V gene sequence: CDR1 DFQATT, CDR2 SNEGSKA (reference sequence).

The chain carries TRBV18 and TRBJ2-2, with no clear D. Per the germline V gene, CDR1 is KGHSH and CDR2 is LQKENI. V was cut by 0 bases and J by 0 bases, with 5 bases left in between. This CDR3 contains 15 residues. The CDR3 DNA reads as TGTGCCAGCTCACCACCCTACCCGAACACCGGGGAGCTGTTTTTT. Translation: CASSPPYPNTGELFF.

The V gene is TRBV15, the J gene TRBJ2-7, with unresolved D. V was cut by 0 bases and J by 4 bases, with 13 bases left in between. The CDR3 is made up of 15 amino acids. Germline V gives CDR1 LNHNV, CDR2 YYDKDF (reference sequence). The CDR3 protein is CATSRDQVRKYEQYF. The CDR3 region has the DNA TGTGCCACCAGCAGAGATCAAGTAAGAAAGTACGAGCAGTACTTC.

Written as DNA, the CDR3 is TGTGCCAGCAGCCCTCAACAGGGGGCTAACTATGGCTACACCTTC. Amino acid sequence: CASSPQQGANYGYTF. The chain recombines TRBV7-3 with TRBJ1-2; 8 bases agree with TRBD1. V gave up 5 bases and J gave up 0 bases; unmatched junction bases: 5. The CDR3 loop spans 15 amino acids. CDR1 and CDR2 (germline): SGHTA, FQGTGA.